This T cell receptor beta chain emerged from a study of shared clonotypes between healthy human individuals. The V and J ends lost 6 bases and 6 bases respectively, with 5 bases between them. Germline CDR1 is DFQATT and CDR2 is SNEGSKA (reference sequence). CDR3 size: 10 residues. TCRdb keeps only in-frame clones here, not all; method: immunoSEQ multiplex PCR. The sample holds roughly 850,000 clones, about 97% seen once. Only CD45RO-negative cells positively selected for CCR7 counted as naive CD8 cells, so terminally differentiated effector memory CD45RA+ cells were excluded. All of the donors resided in Nashville, Tennessee, and each was a Caucasian adult. This clone was counted a single time.

The receptor was isolated from a man aged 25-40 years in good health. Input material: naive CD8+ T cells sorted from blood. V usage is TRBV20-1 and J usage is TRBJ1-4, with D unclear. This CDR3 reads CSAAHEKLFF. The CDR3 DNA follows: TGCAGTGCCGCCCATGAAAAACTGTTTTTT.